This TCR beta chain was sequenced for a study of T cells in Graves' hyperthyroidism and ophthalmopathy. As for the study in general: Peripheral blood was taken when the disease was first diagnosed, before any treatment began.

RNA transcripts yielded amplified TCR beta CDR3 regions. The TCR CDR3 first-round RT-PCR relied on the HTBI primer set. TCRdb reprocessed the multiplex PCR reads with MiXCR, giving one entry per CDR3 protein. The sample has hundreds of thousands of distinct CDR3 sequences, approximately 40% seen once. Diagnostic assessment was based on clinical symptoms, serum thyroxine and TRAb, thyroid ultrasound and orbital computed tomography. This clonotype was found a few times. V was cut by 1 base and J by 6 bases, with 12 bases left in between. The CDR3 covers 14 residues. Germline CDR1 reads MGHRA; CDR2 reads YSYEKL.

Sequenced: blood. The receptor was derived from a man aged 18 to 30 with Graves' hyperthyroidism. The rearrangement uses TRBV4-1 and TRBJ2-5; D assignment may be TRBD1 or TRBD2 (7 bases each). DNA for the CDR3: TGCGCCAGCAGCCAAGGGCAGGGGGGGAAGACCCAGTACTTC. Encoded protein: CASSQGQGGKTQYF.